Listed here are 15 T cell receptor beta chains from one sample, sequenced in a study of read filtering for tumor transcriptome and immune sequencing (dated by TCRdb to between 2020 and 2021). Sequencing was carried out with an Illumina HiSeq 4000. The Immunoverse kit was used to build TCR libraries from 400 to 500 ng RNA, with molecular barcoded adaptors covering alpha/delta and beta/gamma chains. Clones were called with MiXCR by TCRdb after fastp trimmed the public reads at Q25, and only in-frame beta chains were retained. When rows share a CDR3 protein, they turn into one entry using the most common DNA and genes. This sample has roughly 38,000 distinct CDR3 sequences in its table, and roughly 12% of those were observed once. Approximately 28% of the sample lies in the top ten. The sequenced material came from a population of CD138-negative cells sorted from bone marrow. The cell subset or site label, read with the paper, signifies: bone marrow mononuclear cells depleted of CD138+ plasma/myeloma cells by negative magnetic selection. Receptors originate from a donor aged 40 or over with multiple myeloma.

This clonotype was seen ten or more times. The chain has TRBV20-1 and TRBJ2-3; D perhaps matches TRBD1 (6 bases). The CDR3 has 15 amino acids. Trimming pared 6 bases from V and 1 base from J, leaving 17 bases between. The germline gives CDR1 DFQATT, CDR2 SNEGSKA (reference sequence). The CDR3 region has the DNA TGCAGTGCCTCTTCGGACAGAGCGCGCACAGATACGCAGTATTTT. Amino acid sequence: CSASSDRARTDTQYF.

In this sample, this clonotype turned up many times. This sequence joins TRBV6-2 or TRBV6-3 and TRBJ1-1, with a possible D match to TRBD1 (5 bases). Trimming left V 5 bases short and J 3 bases short, with 10 bases between. CDR3 length equals 13 residues. In germline, CDR1 is MNHEY, CDR2 SVGEGT. The CDR3 is CASSPQGYTEAFF. DNA for the CDR3: TGTGCCAGCAGTCCTCAGGGTTACACTGAAGCTTTCTTT.

In this sample, this clonotype turned up many times. V is TRBV7-9 and J is TRBJ2-1; 9 bases agree with TRBD2. This CDR3 region has 15 residues. The V segment lost 2 bases and the J segment 4 bases; nucleotides outside the gene matches: 3. Germline CDR1 and CDR2: SEHNR and FQNEAQ (reference sequence). This chain's CDR3 is CASSLSAGGYNEQFF. In DNA, the CDR3 is TGTGCCAGCAGCTTATCTGCGGGAGGGTACAATGAGCAGTTCTTC.

In this sample, this clonotype turned up many times. The gene calls are TRBV12-3 or TRBV12-4 and TRBJ1-1; 7 positions agree with TRBD1. V lost 3 bases to trimming and J lost 6 bases; unmatched junction nucleotides: 4. This CDR3 comprises 13 residues. CDR3 residues: CASSFSGGSEAFF. The CDR3 DNA sequence: TGTGCCAGCAGTTTCTCAGGGGGATCTGAAGCTTTCTTT.

This clonotype came up many times. This chain links TRBV4-3 with TRBJ2-7, with D unresolved. The CDR3 is made up of 14 amino acids. CDR1 and CDR2 from the germline V gene are LGHNA and YSLEER. With 2 bases removed from V and 2 bases from J, the gap between germline ends came to 10 bases. The CDR3 DNA reads TGCGCCAGCAGCCAATTCGCAGGAACCTACGAGCAGTACTTC. Protein sequence: CASSQFAGTYEQYF.

In this sample, this clonotype turned up many times. The chain has TRBV7-2 and TRBJ1-2; D is undetermined. Trimming took off 7 bases at V and 8 bases at J, with 17 bases between the two ends. The length of the CDR3 is 13 residues. The germline V gene has CDR1 SGHTA and CDR2 FQGNSA. In DNA, the CDR3 is TGTGCCAGCACCACTTTTACCCGGAACGGCTACACCTTC. Translation gives CASTTFTRNGYTF.

The table lists this clonotype with many counts. This chain links TRBV11-2 with TRBJ2-5, with D perhaps TRBD2 (5 bases). The germline V and J ends were trimmed by 5 bases and 4 bases, with 11 bases remaining between them. CDR3 size: 13 residues. Germline CDR1 reads SGHAT; CDR2 reads FQNNGV. The CDR3 here is CASSPVGRETQYF. In nucleotides, the CDR3 is TGTGCCAGCAGCCCCGTTGGGAGAGAGACCCAGTACTTC.

This clonotype was observed at least ten times. V and J are TRBV7-9 and TRBJ2-7; D ambiguous. This CDR3 contains 14 residues. Germline V lookup: CDR1 SEHNR, CDR2 FQNEAQ (reference sequence). Deletions cut 5 bases from V and 2 bases from J, with 13 bases between. DNA for the CDR3: TGTGCCAGCAGCCCCAGGCCTCCCCCCTACGAGCAGTACTTC. This translates into CASSPRPPPYEQYF.

This clonotype was found many times. The V and J genes are TRBV7-9 and TRBJ2-1; D possibly matches TRBD1 or TRBD2 (7 bases each). V was clipped by 4 bases and J by 5 bases, with 18 bases between them. There are 16 residues in the CDR3. Germline lookup yields CDR1 SEHNR and CDR2 FQNEAQ (reference sequence). The DNA of the CDR3 is TGTGCCAGCAGCTCAGGGGGAGGGGGAGGACACAATGAGCAGTTCTTC. Its translation is CASSSGGGGGHNEQFF.

Ten or more counts support this clonotype. The chain combines TRBV4-1 with TRBJ2-3; D remains ambiguous. The CDR3 loop spans 14 amino acids. V was pared by 7 bases and J by 4 bases, with 15 bases between. Germline CDR1 is MGHRA and CDR2 is YSYEKL. The CDR3 nucleotides read TGCGCCAGCACTTCCGACCCGGCTCCAGATACGCAGTATTTT. This codes for CASTSDPAPDTQYF.

This clonotype was counted a few times. This may stem from a read error, because a much larger clone lies one nucleotide away. The chain recombines TRBV6-2 or TRBV6-3 with TRBJ2-7; D could derive from TRBD1 or TRBD2 (5 bases each). The V end lost 8 bases, the J end lost 3 bases, and 14 bases lay between the germline ends. CDR3 size: 13 residues. Germline V CDR1 and CDR2: MNHEY, SVGEGT. The DNA of the CDR3 is TGTGCCAGCCGGGACGGGGTAGACTACGAGCAGTACTTC. Its protein product is CASRDGVDYEQYF.

This clonotype was counted at least ten times. The chain links TRBV20-1 to TRBJ2-7, with 9 bases identical to TRBD2. The germline gives CDR1 DFQATT, CDR2 SNEGSKA (reference sequence). The V segment lost 0 bases and the J segment 3 bases; nucleotides outside the gene matches: 3. This CDR3 is built from 14 residues. This chain's CDR3 is CSARDRTSVYEQYF. The CDR3 DNA reads as TGCAGTGCTAGAGACCGGACTAGCGTCTACGAGCAGTACTTC.

The sample holds many counts of this clonotype. This rearrangement joins TRBV7-8 to TRBJ2-1, with 10 positions matching TRBD2. This CDR3 region has 15 residues. J gave up 5 bases and V 4 bases, and 5 bases lay outside the gene matches. Germline CDR1 and CDR2: SGHVS and FQNEAQ. CDR3 in amino acids: CASSWDLAGDNEQFF. CDR3 DNA sequence: TGTGCCAGCAGCTGGGATCTAGCGGGAGACAATGAGCAGTTCTTC.

This clonotype showed up many times. V is TRBV29-1 and J is TRBJ2-7; the match to TRBD2 covers 8 bases. The CDR3 length is 13 residues. Germline V CDR1 and CDR2: SQVTM, ANQGSEA. V trimming: 4 bases; J trimming: 1 base; junction bases outside the gene matches: 3. In DNA form, the CDR3 reads TGCAGCGTTGGTACTAGCGGTTCCTACGAGCAGTACTTC. Translation: CSVGTSGSYEQYF.

This clonotype was picked up many times. The chain recombines TRBV19 with TRBJ2-7, with TRBD1 as a possible D gene (5 bases). The germline gives CDR1 LNHDA, CDR2 SQIVND (reference sequence). V dropped 5 bases and J dropped 4 bases, with 12 bases sitting between them. The CDR3 runs to 13 residues. The CDR3 reads CASSPTAYYEQYF. DNA for the CDR3: TGTGCCAGTAGTCCGACAGCCTATTACGAGCAGTACTTC. The entire variable domain, with the rest obtained from reference TRBV19 and TRBJ2-7, is as follows: DGGITQSPKYLFRKEGQNVTLSCEQNLNHDAMYWYRQDPGQGLRLIYYSQIVNDFQKGDIAEGYSVSREKKESFPLTVTSAQKNPTAFYLCASSPTAYYEQYFGPGTRLTVT.